This TCR beta chain was profiled in a study of T cell responses to AZD1222 COVID-19 vaccine. The length of the CDR3 is 16 residues. The germline V gene encodes CDR1 KGHDR and CDR2 SFDVKD. V trimming: 4 bases; J trimming: 3 bases; junction bases outside the gene matches: 6. Profiling relied on immunoSEQ multiplex PCR, and the TCRdb table lists in-frame clones only, not all of them. The repertoire holds 130,000 to 150,000 clones, about 86% seen once, with approximately 5.4% in the top ten. The source material was peripheral blood, sampled 28 days after the second AZD1222 dose. V usage is TRBV24-1 and J usage is TRBJ2-3; 10 nucleotides align to TRBD2. The sequence was collected from an adult who received the AZD1222 COVID-19 vaccine. This CDR3 reads CATSDQYSGGTDTQYF. CDR3 coding DNA: TGTGCCACCAGTGACCAATATAGCGGGGGGACAGATACGCAGTATTTT.